These T cell receptor beta chains were read from a single sample in a study of OX40 agonist ivuxolimab in advanced cancers. The method was immunoSEQ multiplex PCR; TCRdb's version includes in-frame clones alone and lacks a portion of them. The profile shows 55,000 to 75,000 clones, about four fifths of them singletons. Sequenced here: CD4+ or CD8+ T cells sorted from blood, sampled in a trial of the OX40 agonist ivuxolimab. Receptors were obtained from an adult with an advanced solid tumor such as melanoma, head and neck, liver or kidney cancer. The CDR3 runs from the conserved cysteine through the conserved F or W. A D gene is named only where the DNA matches it firmly. Only some rows state a clone size, as once, few, many or a class for expanded clones.

clone_size: .; j_call: TRBJ2-2; v_call: TRBV7-9; d_call: .; cdr3_nt: TGTGCCAGCAGCTTAGGAGCGATTACCGGGGAGCTGTTTTTT; cdr3_aa: CASSLGAITGELFF
clone_size: .; j_call: TRBJ2-2; v_call: TRBV7-6; d_call: .; cdr3_nt: TGTGCCAGCACTTCCTCCCGGTCTAGTACGAACACCGGGGAGCTGTTTTTT; cdr3_aa: CASTSSRSSTNTGELFF
clone_size: .; j_call: TRBJ1-4; v_call: TRBV5-4; d_call: TRBD1; cdr3_nt: TGTGCCAGCAGCACGGGGGGACAGGGAAGGGGTGAAAAACTGTTTTTT; cdr3_aa: CASSTGGQGRGEKLFF
clone_size: .; j_call: TRBJ1-1; v_call: TRBV5-1; d_call: TRBD1; cdr3_nt: TGCGCCAGCAGCTCCGGACAGGGTCAGGACACTGAAGCTTTCTTT; cdr3_aa: CASSSGQGQDTEAFF
clone_size: .; j_call: TRBJ1-1; v_call: TRBV5-4; d_call: .; cdr3_nt: TGTGCCAGCAGCTTGGATTTAAGGGCATCTGAAGCTTTCTTT; cdr3_aa: CASSLDLRASEAFF
clone_size: .; j_call: TRBJ1-1; v_call: TRBV5-1; d_call: .; cdr3_nt: TGCGCCAGCAGCGGGGGAGGGATGAACACTGAAGCTTTCTTT; cdr3_aa: CASSGGGMNTEAFF
clone_size: .; j_call: TRBJ2-7; v_call: TRBV27; d_call: .; cdr3_nt: TGTGCCAGCAGTACTTACAGGGCTCTGTACTTC; cdr3_aa: CASSTYRALYF
clone_size: .; j_call: TRBJ1-2; v_call: TRBV19; d_call: .; cdr3_nt: TGTGCCAGTAGTATCCCACCTAACTATGGCTACACCTTC; cdr3_aa: CASSIPPNYGYTF
clone_size: .; j_call: TRBJ1-4; v_call: TRBV5-1; d_call: .; cdr3_nt: TGCGCCAGCAGCCCTACAGGGAGCAGGGGAAGGGAAAAACTGTTTTTT; cdr3_aa: CASSPTGSRGREKLFF
clone_size: .; j_call: TRBJ2-3; v_call: TRBV6-1; d_call: TRBD2; cdr3_nt: TGTGCCAGCAGGACAGGACTAGCGGTCACAGATACGCAGTATTTT; cdr3_aa: CASRTGLAVTDTQYF
clone_size: .; j_call: TRBJ1-1; v_call: TRBV5-1; d_call: .; cdr3_nt: TGCGCCAGCAGCTTGACCCAGACAGGGAACACTGAAGCTTTCTTT; cdr3_aa: CASSLTQTGNTEAFF
clone_size: .; j_call: TRBJ1-1; v_call: TRBV6-5; d_call: TRBD1; cdr3_nt: TGTGCCAGCACCATCGACAGGGTCGGCACTGAAGCTTTCTTT; cdr3_aa: CASTIDRVGTEAFF
clone_size: .; j_call: TRBJ2-5; v_call: TRBV19; d_call: .; cdr3_nt: TGTGCCAGTAGTATTGACCAAGAGACCCAGTACTTC; cdr3_aa: CASSIDQETQYF
clone_size: once; j_call: TRBJ1-5; v_call: TRBV7-8; d_call: .; cdr3_nt: TGTGCCAGCAGCTTAGGGGGGGCAGGCAATCAGCCCCAGCATTTT; cdr3_aa: CASSLGGAGNQPQHF
clone_size: .; j_call: TRBJ1-5; v_call: TRBV7-9; d_call: .; cdr3_nt: TGTGCCAGCAGCGGTAGGGGGGCGAGCAATCAGCCCCAGCATTTT; cdr3_aa: CASSGRGASNQPQHF
clone_size: .; j_call: TRBJ1-2; v_call: TRBV19; d_call: .; cdr3_nt: TGTGCCAGTAGTTGGTCTTCTGGCTACACCTTC; cdr3_aa: CASSWSSGYTF
clone_size: .; j_call: TRBJ2-7; v_call: TRBV2; d_call: .; cdr3_nt: TGTGCCAGCATTATGGACGCACCGTACCCCTACGAGCAGTACTTC; cdr3_aa: CASIMDAPYPYEQYF
clone_size: .; j_call: TRBJ1-2; v_call: TRBV4-1; d_call: TRBD1; cdr3_nt: TGCGCCAGCAGCCTCGAGACCGGACAGGGGGACTATGGCTACACCTTC; cdr3_aa: CASSLETGQGDYGYTF
clone_size: .; j_call: TRBJ2-5; v_call: TRBV5-1; d_call: TRBD1; cdr3_nt: TGCGCCAGCACCCAAATGACAGGGGGGCAAGAGACCCAGTACTTC; cdr3_aa: CASTQMTGGQETQYF
clone_size: .; j_call: TRBJ1-2; v_call: TRBV30; d_call: .; cdr3_nt: TGTGTTTTCGAATCTAGTAACTATGGCTACACCTTC; cdr3_aa: CVFESSNYGYTF
clone_size: .; j_call: TRBJ2-3; v_call: TRBV7-2; d_call: TRBD2; cdr3_nt: TGTGCCAGCAGCCCCCCAGCGGGGATGTTCACAGATACGCAGTATTTT; cdr3_aa: CASSPPAGMFTDTQYF
clone_size: .; j_call: TRBJ1-5; v_call: TRBV5-1; d_call: .; cdr3_nt: TGCGCCAGCAGGCCCGGGACCGCAAGCAATCAGCCCCAGCATTTT; cdr3_aa: CASRPGTASNQPQHF
clone_size: .; j_call: TRBJ2-6; v_call: TRBV5-1; d_call: .; cdr3_nt: TGCGCCAGCACCGAGTCCCTCTCTGGGGCCAACGTCCTGACTTTC; cdr3_aa: CASTESLSGANVLTF
clone_size: .; j_call: TRBJ2-1; v_call: TRBV11-3; d_call: .; cdr3_nt: TGTGCCAGCAGCCCCCGGTTCGCGGTTTTCAATGAGCAGTTCTTC; cdr3_aa: CASSPRFAVFNEQFF
clone_size: .; j_call: TRBJ1-2; v_call: TRBV6-5; d_call: .; cdr3_nt: TGTGCCAGCAGTTACATCGGCGCAGGGAGCGGCTACACCTTC; cdr3_aa: CASSYIGAGSGYTF
clone_size: .; j_call: TRBJ2-1; v_call: TRBV7-9; d_call: .; cdr3_nt: TGTGCCAGCAGCTTTAGTGCAGGCGATGAGCAGTTCTTC; cdr3_aa: CASSFSAGDEQFF
clone_size: .; j_call: TRBJ1-2; v_call: TRBV4-1; d_call: TRBD1; cdr3_nt: TGCGCCAGCAGCCTCCAATCTACTAAGTCCCGGGACAGGTTCGGGAACTATGGCTACACCTTC; cdr3_aa: CASSLQSTKSRDRFGNYGYTF
clone_size: once; j_call: TRBJ1-3; v_call: TRBV2; d_call: .; cdr3_nt: TGTGCCAGCAGGGCGACGGTCTCTGGAAACACCATATATTTT; cdr3_aa: CASRATVSGNTIYF
clone_size: .; j_call: TRBJ1-2; v_call: TRBV21-1; d_call: .; cdr3_nt: TGTGCCAGCAGCAATCGGGGGGCGAAATACTATGGCTACACCTTC; cdr3_aa: CASSNRGAKYYGYTF
clone_size: .; j_call: TRBJ1-2; v_call: TRBV19; d_call: TRBD1; cdr3_nt: TGTGCCAGTAGTAACCGGGACAGGCGTTCTAACTATGGCTACACCTTC; cdr3_aa: CASSNRDRRSNYGYTF
clone_size: many; j_call: TRBJ2-7; v_call: TRBV7-8; d_call: .; cdr3_nt: TGTGCCAGCAGCCCTCACCAGGGGCCATCCTACGAGCAGTACTTC; cdr3_aa: CASSPHQGPSYEQYF
clone_size: .; j_call: TRBJ1-6; v_call: TRBV4-1; d_call: .; cdr3_nt: TGCGCCAGCAGCCTCAGAGACACCTTCGATAATTCACCCCTCCACTTT; cdr3_aa: CASSLRDTFDNSPLHF
clone_size: .; j_call: TRBJ1-6; v_call: TRBV7-9; d_call: .; cdr3_nt: TGTGCCAGCAGCTTAGCGGCCGGGGAAGGTAATTCACCCCTCCACTTT; cdr3_aa: CASSLAAGEGNSPLHF
clone_size: .; j_call: TRBJ1-5; v_call: TRBV2; d_call: .; cdr3_nt: TGTGCCAGCAGTTTAATTCGGGACAGCAATCAGCCCCAGCATTTT; cdr3_aa: CASSLIRDSNQPQHF
clone_size: few; j_call: TRBJ2-3; v_call: TRBV30; d_call: TRBD2; cdr3_nt: TGTGCCTGGGCTGGACTAGCGGTGGGAGATACGCAGTATTTT; cdr3_aa: CAWAGLAVGDTQYF
clone_size: once; j_call: TRBJ1-2; v_call: TRBV6-6; d_call: .; cdr3_nt: TGTGCCAGCGCCGAGGGGCTGGGGGGCTACACCTTC; cdr3_aa: CASAEGLGGYTF
clone_size: .; j_call: TRBJ2-1; v_call: TRBV12-5; d_call: .; cdr3_nt: TGTGCTAGTGGTTTGGTAGTAGCAGTCTCCTACAATGAGCAGTTCTTC; cdr3_aa: CASGLVVAVSYNEQFF
clone_size: .; j_call: TRBJ1-2; v_call: TRBV6-6; d_call: TRBD1; cdr3_nt: TGTGCCAGCAGTTACTCGTCAGGGGGCTTCAATGGCTACACCTTC; cdr3_aa: CASSYSSGGFNGYTF
clone_size: .; j_call: TRBJ1-4; v_call: TRBV5-1; d_call: .; cdr3_nt: TGCGCCAGCAGCGTCGTAGAGGGTGGAAAACTGTTTTTT; cdr3_aa: CASSVVEGGKLFF
clone_size: .; j_call: TRBJ2-1; v_call: TRBV11-1; d_call: .; cdr3_nt: TGTGCCAGCAGTAAACAAGGATACGTAGTGGTCTTC; cdr3_aa: CASSKQGYVVVF
clone_size: many; j_call: TRBJ1-2; v_call: TRBV27; d_call: .; cdr3_nt: TGTGCCAGCAGAAGGGAAGGGAACTATGGCTACACCTTC; cdr3_aa: CASRREGNYGYTF
clone_size: .; j_call: TRBJ1-2; v_call: TRBV27; d_call: .; cdr3_nt: TGTGCCAGCAGTGTACGACAGAGCGACTATGGCTACACCTTC; cdr3_aa: CASSVRQSDYGYTF
clone_size: medium-sized; j_call: TRBJ1-1; v_call: TRBV19; d_call: .; cdr3_nt: TGTGCCAGTAAGGCGAGGGGCCCCACTGAAGCTTTCTTT; cdr3_aa: CASKARGPTEAFF
clone_size: .; j_call: TRBJ1-1; v_call: TRBV19; d_call: TRBD1; cdr3_nt: TGTGCCAGTAGTATTGGGGGACAGCTAATGGAGAACACTGAAGCTTTCTTT; cdr3_aa: CASSIGGQLMENTEAFF
clone_size: .; j_call: TRBJ2-1; v_call: TRBV5-1; d_call: TRBD2; cdr3_nt: TGCGCCAGCAGCCCCGGACTAGCGGGAGGGAATGAGCAGTTCTTC; cdr3_aa: CASSPGLAGGNEQFF
clone_size: .; j_call: TRBJ1-2; v_call: TRBV5-1; d_call: .; cdr3_nt: TGCGCCAGCAGCTTACAGCTCTATAACTATGGCTACACCTTC; cdr3_aa: CASSLQLYNYGYTF
clone_size: .; j_call: TRBJ1-6; v_call: TRBV5-4; d_call: .; cdr3_nt: TGTGCCAGCAGAACGACGGAGAATTCGGCCCTCCACTTT; cdr3_aa: CASRTTENSALHF
clone_size: .; j_call: TRBJ1-1; v_call: TRBV7-9; d_call: .; cdr3_nt: TGTGCCAGCAGCTTAGGGAAATTAATGAACACTGAAGCTTTCTTT; cdr3_aa: CASSLGKLMNTEAFF
clone_size: .; j_call: TRBJ1-5; v_call: TRBV6-5; d_call: .; cdr3_nt: TGTGCCAGCAGCCCCGGGGGGGGCAATCAGCCCCAGCATTTT; cdr3_aa: CASSPGGGNQPQHF
clone_size: .; j_call: TRBJ1-3; v_call: TRBV18; d_call: .; cdr3_nt: TGTGCCAGCTCACCTGCGGCCCCCGGAGTTGGAAACACCATATATTTT; cdr3_aa: CASSPAAPGVGNTIYF
clone_size: .; j_call: TRBJ1-5; v_call: TRBV30; d_call: TRBD1; cdr3_nt: TGTGCCTGGAGTGTACAGGGGGCTGATCAGCCCCAGCATTTT; cdr3_aa: CAWSVQGADQPQHF
clone_size: .; j_call: TRBJ1-1; v_call: TRBV6-5; d_call: TRBD1; cdr3_nt: TGTGCCAGCAGTTACCAGCCTACAGGGGACACTGAAGCTTTCTTT; cdr3_aa: CASSYQPTGDTEAFF
clone_size: .; j_call: TRBJ1-1; v_call: TRBV6-5; d_call: .; cdr3_nt: TGTGCCAGCACCCAAAGTAAACATCGCACTGAAGCTTTCTTT; cdr3_aa: CASTQSKHRTEAFF
clone_size: .; j_call: TRBJ2-2; v_call: TRBV5-7; d_call: TRBD2; cdr3_nt: TGTGCCAGCAGCTGCTGCCGGCGGGGGAGCACCGGGGAGCTGTTTTTT; cdr3_aa: CASSCCRRGSTGELFF